This TCR beta chain was identified during a study of CD8+ T cells in alopecia areata. Sequencing used cDNA as its template, made by extracting RNA and reverse transcribing it. Assay used: immunoSEQ multiplex PCR; TCRdb lists only in-frame clones, some missing. The sample contains roughly 180,000 clones, roughly 50% of which appear only once. The treatment is: oral pan-JAK inhibitor, 5-10 mg twice daily. CDR3 length: 11 residues. Looked up from germline, CDR1 is MDHEN and CDR2 is SYDVKM. Between the trimmed V and J ends, which lost 6 bases and 5 bases, there was a span of 6 bases. The chain uses TRBV28 and TRBJ2-3; D gene ambiguous. This specimen consisted of CD8+ T cells sorted from blood, obtained at week 24, from a patient treated with tofacitinib. This TCR came from a human donor with alopecia areata. The CDR3, as DNA: TGTGCCAGCAGGAAGCGAGATACGCAGTATTTT. Protein product: CASRKRDTQYF.